This T cell receptor (beta chain) was sequenced during a study of blood T cell repertoires in COVID-19. About the research overall: Researchers got acute and convalescent COVID-19 samples from the United States, Italy and Spain. PBMCs, B-cell-depleted T cells, or T cells were the source of the cDNA or gDNA that made up the material.

Study processing details: Reference gene primer amplification gave estimated nucleated cell counts. Some clones are missing from TCRdb's copy, which holds only in-frame ones; the method was immunoSEQ multiplex PCR. Clone size and the V and J calls come from that table; the DNA yielded D and trimming. The sample lists 200,000 to 300,000 clones; 85% were seen once. V shed 2 bases and J 4 bases; nucleotides not matched to a gene: 7. Germline-derived CDR1 and CDR2 are SGHAT and FQNNGV. The CDR3 is 16 amino acids. The V call is TRBV11-2, the J call TRBJ2-2; TRBD1 aligns across 7 bases. Sequencing was done on a sample of peripheral blood. This receptor was taken from an older woman with active or convalescent COVID-19. The CDR3 nucleotides are TGTGCCAGCAGCTTAAAGGGGGCGAGGTCCACCGGGGAGCTGTTTTTT. This sequence encodes CASSLKGARSTGELFF.